Given below is one TCR beta chain in context. Its antigen is currently unknown. The CDR3 ends on some other residue instead of the conserved phenylalanine or tryptophan, so this is likely a read error. This entry comes from a study of shared clonotypes between healthy human individuals. The study's findings and limits: Since donors were few, the genetic and exposure-history diversity represented was limited.

Generated by immunoSEQ multiplex PCR, the TCRdb table keeps only in-frame clones and is missing some. The sample carries fewer than 500,000 clones, over 75% recorded once. The CDR3 covers 14 residues. V dropped 6 bases and J dropped 3; count of bases not matched to a gene: 7. Germline CDR1 and CDR2: SNHLY and FYNNEI. Extraction of genomic DNA in unsorted samples used approximately 100 million PBMCs. Input material: PBMCs. The clonotype originates from a woman in her thirties or forties in good health. Some clones in this sample may be carry-over from other donors' samples. V and J are TRBV2 and TRBJ2-7; 8 nucleotides agree with TRBD1. The DNA for the CDR3 is TGTGCCAGCAGAGACAGGGGCAGGGACTACGAGCAGTACCTC. It encodes CASRDRGRDYEQYL.